This TCR beta chain comes out of a study of OX40 agonist ivuxolimab in advanced cancers. Study conclusions and caveats: Circulating CD4+ and CD8+ T cells showed clonal expansion by week 6 at 0.1 to 3.0 mg/kg.

As to this clone: Antigen specificity is unknown.

Autoimmune disease history or systemic immunosuppression led to patient exclusion. Assay used: immunoSEQ multiplex PCR; TCRdb lists only in-frame clones, some missing. The sample comprises 97,000 or so clones, 90% of which are singletons, and around 0.15% rests with the top ten. V lost 0 bases to trimming and J lost 2 bases, with 20 bases between them. The CDR3 contains 19 residues. Germline CDR1 and CDR2: MGHRA and YSYEKL. The TCR originated in an adult with an advanced solid tumor such as melanoma, head and neck, liver or kidney cancer. This chain uses TRBV4-1 with TRBJ1-5; TRBD1 might be the D (6 bases). The sequences come from CD4+ or CD8+ T cells sorted from blood, collected in a trial of the OX40 agonist ivuxolimab. In DNA, the CDR3 is TGCGCCAGCAGCCAAGAAGGGACACCGACCGCGTCAGGCAATCAGCCCCAGCATTTT. Its translation is CASSQEGTPTASGNQPQHF.